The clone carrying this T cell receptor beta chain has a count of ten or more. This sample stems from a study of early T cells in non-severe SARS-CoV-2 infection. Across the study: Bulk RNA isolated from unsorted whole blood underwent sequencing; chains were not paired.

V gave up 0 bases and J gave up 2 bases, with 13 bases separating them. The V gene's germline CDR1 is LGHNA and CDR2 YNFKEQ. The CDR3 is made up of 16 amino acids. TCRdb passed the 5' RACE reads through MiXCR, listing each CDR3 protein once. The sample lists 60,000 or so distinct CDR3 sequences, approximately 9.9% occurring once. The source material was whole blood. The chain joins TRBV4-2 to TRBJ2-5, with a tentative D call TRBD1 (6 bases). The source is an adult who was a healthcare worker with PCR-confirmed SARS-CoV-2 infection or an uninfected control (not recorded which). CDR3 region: CASSQEAGGTQETQYF. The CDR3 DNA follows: TGTGCCAGCAGCCAAGAAGCCGGTGGGACACAAGAGACCCAGTACTTC.